This is a list of T cell receptor beta chains from one sample in a study of blood T cell repertoires in COVID-19. Produced via immunoSEQ multiplex PCR; TCRdb's table is partial and in-frame only. The sample consists of 250,000 to 350,000 clones, 88% of them appearing once. Sequenced sample: PBMCs or T cells enriched from blood (not recorded which). The receptors shown here come from a woman in her fifties or sixties who had recovered from COVID-19. CDR3s include the opening cysteine and the closing phenylalanine or tryptophan. The order of the fields is D gene, V gene, J gene, CDR3 protein. D genes are given only for firm matches.

TRBD2	TRBV6-5	TRBJ2-7	CASSPGLAGVGEQYF
NA	TRBV6-2/TRBV6-3	TRBJ1-5	CASSYREDSNQPQHF
NA	TRBV15	TRBJ1-1	CATSRGGGALNTEAFF
NA	TRBV11-2	TRBJ1-3	CASSLGLSSGNTIYF
TRBD1	TRBV28	TRBJ2-1	CASSAPGQGIYEQFF
NA	TRBV24-1	TRBJ2-6	CATSDSSSGANVLTF
TRBD1	TRBV18	TRBJ1-2	CASSERQGANYGYTF
NA	TRBV24-1	TRBJ1-1	CATSDPVRDCMNTEAFF
NA	TRBV7-8	TRBJ1-5	CASSLWQGGQPQHF
TRBD1	TRBV19	TRBJ2-7	CASSDRPGQLYEQYF
NA	TRBV10-3	TRBJ1-3	CAISEGVSGFGNTIYF
TRBD2	TRBV5-1	TRBJ2-2	CASRLLAGDTGELFF
TRBD1	TRBV24-1	TRBJ2-7	CATSDLLGQGPSYEQYF
NA	TRBV19	TRBJ2-1	CASSMYETGAYNEQFF
NA	TRBV24-1	TRBJ1-5	CATSGGLGNQPQHF
NA	TRBV10-3	TRBJ2-1	CAISERGNEQFF
TRBD2	TRBV6-4	TRBJ2-3	CASSSGTSADTQYF
TRBD1	TRBV9	TRBJ1-1	CASSAQWTGEGTEAFF
TRBD1	TRBV6-2/TRBV6-3	TRBJ2-7	CASSYGTGHYEQYF
NA	TRBV5-1	TRBJ1-4	CASSRGASDTNEKLFF
NA	TRBV15	TRBJ1-1	CATSTGTMGTEAFF
TRBD2	TRBV2	TRBJ2-7	CASSSLAGGIGEQYF
NA	TRBV25-1	TRBJ2-1	CATNLGGLEQFF
TRBD2	TRBV11-2	TRBJ2-7	CASSSTSFGSVEQYF
TRBD1	TRBV2	TRBJ1-2	CASSLDRVDYGYTF
NA	TRBV28	TRBJ1-6	CASSAKTASPLHF
TRBD1	TRBV5-4	TRBJ1-3	CASRTGGIGNTIYF
NA	TRBV5-6	TRBJ1-2	CASSPDRIGDGYTF
TRBD2	TRBV28	TRBJ2-1	CASRTSGSSNEQFF
NA	TRBV4-2	TRBJ1-6	CASSQGPQGANSPLHF
TRBD2	TRBV5-1	TRBJ2-7	CASSRGTSGTSYEQYF
NA	TRBV6-5	TRBJ1-3	CASSRGMAGNTIYF
NA	TRBV6-2/TRBV6-3	TRBJ2-5	CASSYPLSNQETQYF
NA	TRBV7-2	TRBJ1-1	CAIKGLKTLNTEAFF
NA	TRBV7-3	TRBJ2-2	CASSYSSSAGELFF
NA	TRBV12-3/TRBV12-4	TRBJ1-3	CASSFGRGTIYF
TRBD1	TRBV27	TRBJ2-3	CASSLDRGRLSDTQYF
TRBD1	TRBV19	TRBJ1-5	CASRRTGTQPQHF
TRBD2	TRBV6-2/TRBV6-3	TRBJ2-1	CASSYSKTGGYNEQFF
TRBD1	TRBV4-1	TRBJ1-2	CASSQGGGRGRLGYTF
TRBD1	TRBV6-2/TRBV6-3	TRBJ1-1	CASSYVFGLQGARRNTEAFF
TRBD1	TRBV19	TRBJ2-7	CASSIGPGGSTYEQYF
TRBD2	TRBV7-9	TRBJ2-2	CASSPRGLAGGRTGELFF
TRBD1	TRBV6-5	TRBJ1-2	CASSYKGQGYGYTF
NA	TRBV6-6	TRBJ2-7	CASSYSGGVYEQYF
TRBD1	TRBV15	TRBJ1-3	CATSIGQGNTIYF
NA	TRBV6-5	TRBJ1-2	CASSYSNGAGDGYTF
NA	TRBV2	TRBJ1-2	CASREGFIGYTF
TRBD1	TRBV19	TRBJ1-2	CASQGQGALYGYTF
TRBD1	TRBV4-1	TRBJ2-7	CASSHDRGSSYEQYF
NA	TRBV4-2	TRBJ2-7	CASSQDEIGGSYEQYF
TRBD1	TRBV6-2/TRBV6-3	TRBJ2-2	CASTPTGKISELFF
TRBD1	TRBV3-1/TRBV3-2	TRBJ2-7	CASSQFNRGNTGEQYF
NA	TRBV6-4	TRBJ2-7	CASLRPRLRPYEQYF
NA	TRBV18	TRBJ2-7	CASSQEGSYEQYF
TRBD2	TRBV11-2	TRBJ2-1	CASSLGGSGRARRDEQFF